Presented here are 29 T cell receptor beta chains from one specimen sequenced in a study of naive and memory T cell subsets. Study observations and caveats: Possibly reflecting memory cells re-expressing CD45RA, a few larger clonotypes occurred in naive repertoires, especially CD8.

The antigens these receptors bind are not known. Two oligonucleotides, mixed equimolar, formed the beta constant-region primer covering TRBC1 and TRBC2. Four rounds of PCR amplified the ligated cDNA using nested alpha and beta constant-region primers plus SP2. TCRdb re-called the UMI-ligation and nested PCR reads through MiXCR, storing one row per CDR3 protein. The repertoire holds 150,000 or so distinct CDR3 sequences, with 22% as singletons. The specimen sequenced was naive CD4+ T cells from blood. The receptors stem from a human donor in good health.

The V and J genes are TRBV6-1 and TRBJ2-1; tentatively, D is TRBD2 (6 bases). Trimming took 4 bases from V and 5 from J, leaving 15 bases between them. The CDR3 is made up of 15 amino acids. Germline V lookup: CDR1 MNHNS, CDR2 SASEGT. The CDR3 here is CASSVTGTGNNEQFF. The DNA of the CDR3 is TGTGCCAGCAGTGTGACCGGGACTGGTAACAATGAGCAGTTCTTC.

The genes are TRBV30 and TRBJ2-7; possible D gene TRBD1, 6 bases. The CDR3 runs 14 residues. V lost 1 base and J 2 bases, leaving 12 bases between the germline ends. Germline CDR1 and CDR2: GTSNPN and SVGIG (reference sequence). CDR3 bases: TGTGCCTGGAGTGACCCCGCAGGGGCCTACGAGCAGTACTTC. Amino acids: CAWSDPAGAYEQYF.

In this sample, this clonotype turned up a few times. The genes are TRBV12-3 or TRBV12-4 and TRBJ2-1; no firm D call. The CDR3 contains 11 residues. With 4 bases removed from V and 7 bases from J, the gap between germline ends came to 5 bases. The CDR3 is CASSSLNEQFF. CDR3 sequence (DNA): TGTGCCAGCAGTTCATTAAATGAGCAGTTCTTC.

This clonotype was recorded many times. This rearrangement joins TRBV9 to TRBJ2-1; TRBD2 matches 10 bases. The CDR3 covers 18 residues. V dropped 1 base and J dropped 9; count of bases not matched to a gene: 16. Per the germline V gene, CDR1 is SGDLS and CDR2 is YYNGEE. The CDR3 sequence: CASSVNPRGAGGRFEQFF. The CDR3 DNA follows: TGTGCCAGCAGCGTAAACCCCCGGGGAGCGGGAGGGCGTTTTGAGCAGTTCTTC.

This clonotype was counted a few times. CDR3 sequence reads: CASSLSRRRTDTQYF. CDR3 in DNA: TGTGCCAGCAGTTTATCACGGAGACGCACAGATACGCAGTATTTT. V gene TRBV28 combines with J gene TRBJ2-3; D ambiguous. Germline V lookup: CDR1 MDHEN, CDR2 SYDVKM. The length of the CDR3 is 15 residues. V lost 1 base to trimming and J lost 1 base, with 9 bases between them.

The V call is TRBV5-1, the J call TRBJ2-7; either TRBD1 or TRBD2 may supply D (5 bases each). Germline CDR1 reads SGHRS; CDR2 reads YFSETQ. V was shortened by 5 bases and J by 6 bases, with 18 bases between the two germline ends. This CDR3 contains 14 residues. The CDR3 sequence: CASRSGTFNGEQYF. Written as DNA, the CDR3 is TGCGCCAGCAGGTCCGGGACCTTTAACGGCGAGCAGTACTTC.

The sample holds a few counts of this clonotype. The V gene is TRBV12-3 or TRBV12-4, the J gene TRBJ1-2; the D gene is possibly TRBD1 (5 bases). The CDR3 spans 12 residues. V lost 4 bases to trimming and J lost 7 bases, with 10 bases between them. The CDR3 protein is CASSSRGGGYTF. The CDR3 DNA follows: TGTGCCAGCAGTTCCCGCGGGGGTGGCTACACCTTC.

Ten or more counts support this clonotype. The chain carries TRBV19 and TRBJ2-1, with D perhaps TRBD2 (6 bases). Trimming shortened V by 7 bases and J by 10 bases, and 14 bases separated the two germline ends. CDR3 length: 12 amino acids. CDR1 is LNHDA and CDR2 is SQIVND in the germline V gene (reference sequence). CDR3 protein: CASMAEGGEQFF. Written as DNA, the CDR3 is TGTGCCAGTATGGCTGAGGGAGGAGAGCAGTTCTTC. Using reference TRBV19 and TRBJ2-1 for the parts outside the CDR3, the full variable domain is DGGITQSPKYLFRKEGQNVTLSCEQNLNHDAMYWYRQDPGQGLRLIYYSQIVNDFQKGDIAEGYSVSREKKESFPLTVTSAQKNPTAFYLCASMAEGGEQFFGPGTRLTVL.

This chain joins TRBV9 and TRBJ2-3; perhaps D is TRBD1 or TRBD2 (5 bases each). This CDR3 contains 13 residues. V gave up 6 bases and J gave up 3 bases, with 11 bases separating them. Germline V gives CDR1 SGDLS, CDR2 YYNGEE. In DNA, the CDR3 is TGTGCCAGCAACTACAGGAGGACAGATACGCAGTATTTT. Protein: CASNYRRTDTQYF. Full variable domain (rest looked up from reference TRBV9 and TRBJ2-3): DSGVTQTPKHLITATGQRVTLRCSPRSGDLSVYWYQQSLDQGLQFLIQYYNGEERAKGNILERFSAQQFPDLHSELNLSSLELGDSALYFCASNYRRTDTQYFGPGTRLTVL.

The table lists this clonotype with many counts. The chain links TRBV6-5 to TRBJ2-1, with D perhaps being TRBD1 or TRBD2 (5 bases each). The V gene's germline CDR1 is MNHEY and CDR2 SVGAGI. V was cut by 2 bases and J by 7 bases, with 12 bases left in between. This CDR3 contains 14 residues. The CDR3 coding sequence is TGTGCCAGCAGTTACGGGACCCAGGATAATGAGCAGTTCTTC. Protein product: CASSYGTQDNEQFF.

This clonotype was seen a few times. The J gene is TRBJ2-7, the V gene TRBV20-1, with D maybe TRBD2 (6 bases). Germline-derived CDR1 and CDR2 are DFQATT and SNEGSKA (reference sequence). Trimming removed 5 bases from V and 5 bases from J, with 19 bases in between. This CDR3 has 14 residues. The DNA for the CDR3 is TGCAGTGCTGACCTGGAGGGCAGTCGAAACGAGCAGTACTTC. This gives the protein CSADLEGSRNEQYF.

The J gene is TRBJ1-2, the V gene TRBV5-1; the D is unclear. Germline CDR1 is SGHRS and CDR2 is YFSETQ. Trimming shortened V by 0 bases and J by 0 bases, and 6 bases separated the two germline ends. There are 14 residues in the CDR3. DNA for the CDR3: TGCGCCAGCAGCTTGGACAGCGCTAACTATGGCTACACCTTC. It translates to CASSLDSANYGYTF.

V gene TRBV6-5 combines with J gene TRBJ2-1, with D perhaps TRBD1 (5 bases). The CDR3 is 12 residues long. Germline V gene sequence: CDR1 MNHEY, CDR2 SVGAGI. Trimming removed 5 bases from V and 5 bases from J, with 7 bases in between. The CDR3 bases are TGTGCCAGCAGTGGACACGACAATGAGCAGTTCTTC. This sequence encodes CASSGHDNEQFF.

The chain employs TRBV5-1 and TRBJ2-1, with D hard to call. The ends were cut back, 3 bases at V and 0 bases at J, with 7 bases in the middle. Germline assignment: CDR1 SGHRS and CDR2 YFSETQ. The CDR3 has 14 residues. The CDR3 here is CASSSEASYNEQFF. As DNA, the CDR3 is TGCGCCAGCAGCTCTGAGGCCTCCTACAATGAGCAGTTCTTC.

J is TRBJ2-7 and V is TRBV6-1; D ambiguous. Germline assignment: CDR1 MNHNS and CDR2 SASEGT. Trimming took off 4 bases at V and 2 bases at J, with 9 bases between the two ends. The CDR3 is 13 amino acids. The CDR3 spells CASSVSPTYEQYF. The CDR3 nucleotides read TGTGCCAGCAGTGTGTCCCCCACCTACGAGCAGTACTTC.

The chain employs TRBV18 and TRBJ2-7, with 16 positions matching TRBD2. After removal of 3 bases from V and 5 bases from J, the junction contained 10 bases not matched to a gene. This CDR3 contains 18 residues. Per the germline V gene, CDR1 is KGHSH and CDR2 is LQKENI. CDR3 loop: CASSPKGLAGGPGNEQYF. The DNA of the CDR3 is TGTGCCAGCTCACCGAAGGGACTAGCGGGAGGGCCTGGAAACGAGCAGTACTTC.

This clonotype was counted a few times. The chain is built from TRBV7-2 and TRBJ2-7, with D hard to call. Trimming pared 1 base from V and 9 bases from J, leaving 16 bases between. Germline CDR1 is SGHTA and CDR2 is FQGNSA. The CDR3 has 14 amino acids. CDR3 bases: TGTGCCAGCAGCTTAGGTACAGCCCTGACTGCGCAGTACTTC. Residues: CASSLGTALTAQYF.

This clonotype turned up a few times. The chain joins TRBV28 to TRBJ2-3; 8 nucleotides line up with TRBD2. The CDR3 loop spans 15 amino acids. Germline loops: CDR1 MDHEN, CDR2 SYDVKM. V gave up 6 bases and J gave up 2 bases; unmatched junction bases: 7. The CDR3 is CASRGKRGLTDTQYF. The CDR3 DNA is TGTGCCAGCAGGGGGAAGCGGGGGCTCACAGATACGCAGTATTTT.

The table lists this clonotype with a few counts. This chain links TRBV25-1 with TRBJ2-1, with a tentative D call TRBD1 (5 bases). The V end lost 6 bases, the J end lost 7 bases, and 19 bases lay between the germline ends. CDR1 is MGHDK and CDR2 is SYGVNS in the germline V gene. This CDR3 contains 15 residues. The chain's CDR3 is CASRRPGAEKNEQFF. The CDR3 bases are TGTGCCAGCAGGAGGCCTGGGGCGGAGAAGAATGAGCAGTTCTTC.

This clonotype was recorded only once. A much larger clone lies one base from this, so it may be a read error. The chain recombines TRBV19 with TRBJ2-7, with 10 bases identical to TRBD1. The CDR3 contains 15 residues. CDR1 and CDR2 (germline): LNHDA, SQIVND (reference sequence). As DNA, the CDR3 is TGTGCCTGTAGTACCCAAGGGACAGGGGAGAGGGAGCAGTACTTC. Protein: CACSTQGTGEREQYF.

The chain links TRBV2 to TRBJ1-2; 7 nucleotides match TRBD1. This CDR3 has 15 amino acids. Germline V gives CDR1 SNHLY, CDR2 FYNNEI. V lost 5 bases, J lost 1 base, and 7 bases stayed unmatched. CDR3 coding DNA: TGTGCCAGCAGTCCTAGGGACAGCGTTAACTATGGCTACACCTTC. Encoded protein: CASSPRDSVNYGYTF.

The table lists this clonotype with many counts. J is TRBJ2-5 and V is TRBV14; either TRBD1 or TRBD2 may fit D (5 bases each). The CDR3 runs 15 residues. CDR1 SGHDN and CDR2 FVKESK come from the germline V gene. The V and J ends lost 4 bases and 4 bases respectively, with 16 bases between them. This CDR3 is CASSPNRRARETQYF. DNA of the CDR3: TGTGCCAGCAGCCCAAACAGGCGGGCCAGAGAGACCCAGTACTTC.

J is TRBJ2-7 and V is TRBV7-8; D is unresolved. Per germline, CDR1 SGHVS and CDR2 FQNEAQ. V lost 5 bases to trimming and J lost 3 bases, with 11 bases between them. The CDR3 extends over 13 amino acids. CDR3 in amino acids: CASSQTVVYEQYF. CDR3 nucleotides: TGTGCCAGCAGCCAAACAGTGGTCTACGAGCAGTACTTC.

This clonotype was seen a few times. The chain is built from TRBV2 and TRBJ2-4; D call uncertain. With 4 bases removed from V and 4 bases from J, the gap between germline ends came to 11 bases. The germline V gene encodes CDR1 SNHLY and CDR2 FYNNEI. The length of the CDR3 is 14 residues. As DNA, the CDR3 is TGTGCCAGCAGTGTCGGGCAGAGAAAAAACATTCAGTACTTC. This translates into CASSVGQRKNIQYF.

A few counts support this clonotype. The V and J genes are TRBV9 and TRBJ2-7; D uncertain. This CDR3 contains 14 residues. Germline values: CDR1 SGDLS, CDR2 YYNGEE. V dropped 0 bases and J dropped 1 base, with 8 bases sitting between them. In nucleotides, the CDR3 is TGTGCCAGCAGCGTAGGCCCCACGTCCTACGAGCAGTACTTC. Its protein is CASSVGPTSYEQYF.

This clonotype was seen at least ten times. In DNA form, the CDR3 reads TGTGCCAGCAGTTTACTAGTCACCCAAGAGACCCAGTACTTC. Its translation is CASSLLVTQETQYF. V is TRBV12-3 or TRBV12-4 and J is TRBJ2-5; D ambiguous. Trimming took off 2 bases at V and 1 base at J, with 8 bases between the two ends. The CDR3 runs 14 residues.

The chain employs TRBV20-1 and TRBJ2-1, with D possibly called TRBD1 or TRBD2 (5 bases each). This CDR3 is 11 amino acids long. Germline CDR1 is DFQATT and CDR2 is SNEGSKA (reference sequence). V was shortened by 7 bases and J by 9 bases, with 13 bases between the two germline ends. The CDR3 sequence: CSGRTRGEQFF. In nucleotides, the CDR3 is TGCAGTGGAAGAACGAGGGGTGAGCAGTTCTTC.

The gene calls are TRBV7-2 and TRBJ2-1, with a weak D call TRBD2 (6 bases). The CDR3 sequence is 16 residues long. The ends were cut back, 1 base at V and 12 bases at J, with 22 bases in the middle. Germline V gene data show CDR1 as SGHTA and CDR2 as FQGNSA. CDR3 sequence: CASSLETGLPARRQFF. The DNA of the CDR3 is TGTGCCAGCAGCTTAGAAACGGGACTCCCGGCGAGGAGGCAGTTCTTC.

This sequence joins TRBV6-5 and TRBJ1-2; tentatively, D is TRBD1 (5 bases). The CDR3 loop spans 12 amino acids. Germline V CDR1 and CDR2: MNHEY, SVGAGI. V was clipped by 5 bases and J by 4 bases, with 8 bases between them. As DNA, the CDR3 is TGTGCCAGCAGTAAAGACAGCTATGGCTACACCTTC. This translates into CASSKDSYGYTF.